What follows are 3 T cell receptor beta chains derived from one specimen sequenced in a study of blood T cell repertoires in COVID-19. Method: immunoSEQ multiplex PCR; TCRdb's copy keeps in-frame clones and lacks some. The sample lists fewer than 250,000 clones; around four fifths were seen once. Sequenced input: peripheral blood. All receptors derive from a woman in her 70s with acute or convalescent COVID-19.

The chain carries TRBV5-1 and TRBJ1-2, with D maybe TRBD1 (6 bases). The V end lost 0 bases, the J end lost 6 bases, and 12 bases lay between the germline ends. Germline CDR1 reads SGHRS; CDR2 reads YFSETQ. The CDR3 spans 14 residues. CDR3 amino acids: CASSLATGNDGYTF. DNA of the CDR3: TGCGCCAGCAGCTTGGCGACAGGAAACGATGGCTACACCTTC.

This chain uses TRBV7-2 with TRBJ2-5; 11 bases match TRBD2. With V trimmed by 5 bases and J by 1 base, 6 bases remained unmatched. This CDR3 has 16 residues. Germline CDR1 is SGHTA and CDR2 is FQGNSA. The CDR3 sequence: CASSRTSGGSQETQYF. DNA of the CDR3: TGTGCCAGCAGCCGTACTAGCGGGGGTTCCCAAGAGACCCAGTACTTC.

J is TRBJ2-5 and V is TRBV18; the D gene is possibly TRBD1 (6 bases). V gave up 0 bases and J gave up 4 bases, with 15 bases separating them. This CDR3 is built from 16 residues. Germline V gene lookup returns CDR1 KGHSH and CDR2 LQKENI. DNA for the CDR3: TGTGCCAGCTCACCACCGGTCCAGGGCAGGGGAGAGACCCAGTACTTC. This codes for CASSPPVQGRGETQYF.